Following are 25 T cell receptor beta chains from one sample sequenced in a study of blood T cell repertoires in COVID-19. The repertoire was sequenced with immunoSEQ multiplex PCR; TCRdb's copy has only in-frame clones and lacks some. This sample has about 89,000 clones; about 87% occur once, and the top ten carry over 0.45%. Sequenced input: peripheral blood. The receptors come from a man in his sixties with acute or convalescent COVID-19.

As to this clone: The same CDR3 also results from other DNA sequences found in this sample. The CDR3 DNA reads TGCGCCAGCAGCCCAGGACAGGGGGGTTATGGCTACACCTTC. It specifies CASSPGQGGYGYTF. This rearrangement joins TRBV5-1 to TRBJ1-2; 10 bases are shared with TRBD1. Germline values: CDR1 SGHRS, CDR2 YFSETQ. The CDR3 has 14 residues. With 4 bases clipped from V and 5 bases from J, the junction kept 5 bases outside the gene matches.

The genes are TRBV10-3 and TRBJ2-5, with TRBD1 matching over 8 bases. This CDR3 has 14 residues. The germline V gene has CDR1 ENHRY and CDR2 SYGVKD. After removal of 5 bases from V and 2 bases from J, the junction contained 4 bases not matched to a gene. The CDR3 DNA sequence: TGTGCCATCAGTCCAGGGACAGGACAAGAGACCCAGTACTTC. Residues: CAISPGTGQETQYF.

This rearrangement joins TRBV19 to TRBJ2-2, with 10 bases identical to TRBD1. The V and J ends lost 5 bases and 5 bases, in that order; junction bases with no gene match: 23. Germline V CDR1 and CDR2: LNHDA, SQIVND (reference sequence). The CDR3 has 21 amino acids. CDR3 sequence reads: CASSSNIPGQGTSRGTGELFF. Here the CDR3 DNA reads TGTGCCAGTAGTTCGAATATTCCGGGACAGGGGACCTCCAGAGGTACCGGGGAGCTGTTTTTT.

The CDR3 loop reads CSVEVPLSERASTDTQYF. The DNA for the CDR3 is TGCAGCGTTGAGGTACCATTATCGGAGCGGGCCAGCACAGATACGCAGTATTTT. The chain links TRBV29-1 to TRBJ2-3, with a possible D match to TRBD2 (6 bases). The CDR3 spans 18 residues. Germline values: CDR1 SQVTM, CDR2 ANQGSEA. V gave up 3 bases and J gave up 0 bases, with 22 bases separating them.

This clone is a singleton in its sample. This rearrangement joins TRBV5-4 to TRBJ2-3; D is possibly TRBD2 (5 bases). This CDR3 contains 15 residues. Trimming shortened V by 0 bases and J by 7 bases, and 15 bases separated the two germline ends. CDR1 is SGHNT, CDR2 YYREEE, per germline (reference sequence). This CDR3 reads CASSLGVGARNTQYF. DNA for the CDR3: TGTGCCAGCAGCTTGGGGGTGGGAGCAAGGAATACGCAGTATTTT.

V is TRBV5-1 and J is TRBJ2-7; 13 bases agree with TRBD2. This CDR3 has 18 amino acids. The V segment lost 1 base and the J segment 6 bases; nucleotides outside the gene matches: 13. Germline V gene sequence: CDR1 SGHRS, CDR2 YFSETQ. The CDR3 DNA sequence: TGCGCCAGCAGCTTGTTCTTAACATTAGGGACTAGCGGGGTCGAGCAGTACTTC. This gives the protein CASSLFLTLGTSGVEQYF.

The chain recombines TRBV19 with TRBJ1-2, with 7 bases identical to TRBD1. V lost 10 bases to trimming and J lost 5 bases; unmatched junction nucleotides: 4. Germline CDR1 is LNHDA and CDR2 is SQIVND (reference sequence). The CDR3 covers 11 residues. In DNA, the CDR3 is TGTGCCACCCGGGACAGTTATGGCTACACCTTC. This sequence encodes CATRDSYGYTF.

This clone occurred a few times. The rearrangement links TRBV19 to TRBJ1-4; TRBD1 aligns across 7 bases. Germline V CDR1 and CDR2: LNHDA, SQIVND (reference sequence). This CDR3 is built from 15 residues. V shed 5 bases and J 2 bases; nucleotides not matched to a gene: 5. The CDR3 region is CASSHYRGTNEKLFF. CDR3 sequence (DNA): TGTGCCAGTAGTCACTACAGGGGTACTAATGAAAAACTGTTTTTT.

The chain joins TRBV9 to TRBJ1-6, with 9 positions matching TRBD1. This CDR3 spans 16 amino acids. V lost 4 bases, J lost 10 bases, and 12 bases stayed unmatched. CDR1 and CDR2 (germline): SGDLS, YYNGEE. The CDR3 reads CASSPLSGTGTSPLHF. The CDR3 DNA reads as TGTGCCAGCAGCCCCTTGTCCGGGACAGGGACCTCACCCCTCCACTTT.

The chain carries TRBV6-2 or TRBV6-3 and TRBJ2-5; TRBD1 agrees at 7 bases. The CDR3 is 15 residues long. V shed 6 bases, J shed 3 bases, and the junction held 10 bases outside the gene matches. Looked up from germline, CDR1 is MNHEY and CDR2 is SVGEGT. CDR3 sequence (DNA): TGTGCCAGCAGCACCGGACAGGTTTGGAAAGAGACCCAGTACTTC. Translated: CASSTGQVWKETQYF.

The chain is built from TRBV9 and TRBJ2-7; D gene ambiguous. The CDR3 totals 12 residues. V lost 3 bases and J 0 bases, leaving 4 bases between the germline ends. Germline V gives CDR1 SGDLS, CDR2 YYNGEE. DNA for the CDR3: TGTGCCAGCAGCGCCCACTCCTACGAGCAGTACTTC. Translating gives CASSAHSYEQYF.

The chain employs TRBV6-5 and TRBJ2-3; 9 bases map to TRBD2. With V trimmed by 6 bases and J by 1 base, 2 bases remained unmatched. Germline V lookup: CDR1 MNHEY, CDR2 SVGAGI. The CDR3 is 14 residues long. The CDR3 here is CASRRLAGTDTQYF. The DNA of the CDR3 is TGTGCCAGCAGGAGACTAGCGGGCACAGATACGCAGTATTTT.

The genes are TRBV5-6 and TRBJ1-5, with TRBD1 as a possible D gene (5 bases). Per the germline V gene, CDR1 is SGHDT and CDR2 is YYEEEE. This CDR3 region has 15 residues. V lost 4 bases and J lost 3, with 14 bases in between. The CDR3 here is CASSAGLPPNQPQHF. CDR3 nucleotides: TGTGCCAGCAGCGCGGGACTTCCTCCCAATCAGCCCCAGCATTTT.

This chain connects TRBV5-1 to TRBJ2-7, with 9 positions matching TRBD1. The ends lost 2 bases at V and 6 bases at J; junction bases unmatched: 6. Germline V gene sequence: CDR1 SGHRS, CDR2 YFSETQ. CDR3 size: 14 residues. The CDR3 DNA sequence: TGCGCCAGCAGCTTCCGGGACAGGGCGGGCGAGCAGTACTTC. It encodes CASSFRDRAGEQYF.

The chain links TRBV6-5 to TRBJ2-1, with D tentatively TRBD2 (5 bases). V was shortened by 6 bases and J by 10 bases, with 13 bases between the two germline ends. The CDR3 spans 12 residues. Germline V lookup: CDR1 MNHEY, CDR2 SVGAGI. The CDR3 DNA follows: TGTGCCAGCAGGGGTCTCGCGGGCGAGCAGTTCTTC. Translated: CASRGLAGEQFF.

The CDR3 reads CASSPSTGRGNQPQHF. The CDR3 DNA reads as TGTGCCAGTAGTCCCTCGACAGGGCGAGGCAATCAGCCCCAGCATTTT. This sequence joins TRBV19 and TRBJ1-5, with 7 positions matching TRBD1. Germline V gene data show CDR1 as LNHDA and CDR2 as SQIVND (reference sequence). The CDR3 covers 16 residues. With 5 bases clipped from V and 2 bases from J, the junction kept 9 bases outside the gene matches.

The gene calls are TRBV6-5 and TRBJ1-2; the D is unclear. This CDR3 is built from 13 residues. Trimming removed 6 bases from V and 4 bases from J, with 12 bases in between. CDR1 and CDR2 (germline): MNHEY, SVGAGI. The CDR3 DNA follows: TGTGCCAGCAGCTTTGATAGAAGCTATGGCTACACCTTC. Translated: CASSFDRSYGYTF.

CDR3 sequence: CASSLASDYSGNTIYF. DNA for the CDR3: TGCGCCAGCAGCTTGGCGTCAGATTACTCTGGAAACACCATATATTTT. This chain connects TRBV5-1 to TRBJ1-3; D call uncertain. There are 16 residues in the CDR3. The germline gives CDR1 SGHRS, CDR2 YFSETQ. V lost 0 bases and J 0 bases, leaving 10 bases between the germline ends. Drawing the rest from reference TRBV5-1 and TRBJ1-3, the complete variable domain is KAGVTQTPRYLIKTRGQQVTLSCSPISGHRSVSWYQQTPGQGLQFLFEYFSETQRNKGNFPGRFSGRQFSNSRSEMNVSTLELGDSALYLCASSLASDYSGNTIYFGEGSWLTVV.

The V call is TRBV28, the J call TRBJ2-2; 8 positions agree with TRBD2. Trimming cost V 6 bases and J 5 bases; bases outside gene matches: 8. Germline CDR1 is MDHEN and CDR2 is SYDVKM. CDR3 length equals 15 residues. Here the CDR3 DNA reads TGTGCCAGCAGCCCCGGGGGGGCCTTAACCGGGGAGCTGTTTTTT. Protein: CASSPGGALTGELFF.

J is TRBJ2-1 and V is TRBV5-4, with 8 bases aligning to TRBD1. The CDR3 is made up of 13 amino acids. After removal of 2 bases from V and 7 bases from J, the junction contained 2 bases not matched to a gene. Germline loops: CDR1 SGHNT, CDR2 YYREEE (reference sequence). CDR3 sequence reads: CASSFTGGNEQFF. The CDR3 nucleotides are TGTGCCAGCAGCTTCACAGGGGGGAATGAGCAGTTCTTC.

The chain carries TRBV7-3 and TRBJ1-1; 7 nucleotides agree with TRBD1. The V gene end was trimmed by 0 bases and the J gene end by 4 bases; junction bases not matched to a gene: 5. The germline V gene encodes CDR1 SGHTA and CDR2 FQGTGA. This CDR3 comprises 15 residues. CDR3 amino acids: CASSLTPDRATEAFF. The DNA of the CDR3 is TGTGCCAGCAGCTTAACCCCCGACAGGGCCACTGAAGCTTTCTTT.

This chain uses TRBV24-1 with TRBJ2-1; 8 bases align to TRBD2. Germline V CDR1 and CDR2: KGHDR, SFDVKD. J gave up 2 bases and V 12 bases, and 5 bases lay outside the gene matches. The CDR3 extends over 13 amino acids. CDR3 region: CAAGGRTYNEQFF. CDR3 in DNA: TGTGCCGCGGGGGGTCGGACCTACAATGAGCAGTTCTTC.

V usage is TRBV9 and J usage is TRBJ2-7; TRBD1 matches at 10 bases. V was pared by 3 bases and J by 7 bases, with 10 bases of the junction left unmatched. Looked up from germline, CDR1 is SGDLS and CDR2 is YYNGEE. This CDR3 comprises 15 residues. The CDR3 DNA reads as TGTGCCAGCAGCGGAACAGGGACAGGGGTGGAGGAGCAGTACTTC. The encoded protein is CASSGTGTGVEEQYF.

This chain connects TRBV5-8 to TRBJ1-2; 7 nucleotides line up with TRBD1. Germline V lookup: CDR1 SGHTS, CDR2 YDEGEE. The V and J ends lost 4 bases and 4 bases, in that order; junction bases with no gene match: 7. This CDR3 has 14 amino acids. DNA of the CDR3: TGTGCCAGCAGCATAGGACAGGTCGGCTATGGCTACACCTTC. Amino acid sequence: CASSIGQVGYGYTF.

The chain links TRBV5-1 to TRBJ1-1; tentative D call: TRBD1 (6 bases). The CDR3 extends over 14 amino acids. V gave up 0 bases and J gave up 0 bases, with 6 bases separating them. CDR1 and CDR2 from the germline V gene are SGHRS and YFSETQ. The CDR3 spells CASSLDRVNTEAFF. The CDR3 DNA is TGCGCCAGCAGCTTGGACAGGGTGAACACTGAAGCTTTCTTT.